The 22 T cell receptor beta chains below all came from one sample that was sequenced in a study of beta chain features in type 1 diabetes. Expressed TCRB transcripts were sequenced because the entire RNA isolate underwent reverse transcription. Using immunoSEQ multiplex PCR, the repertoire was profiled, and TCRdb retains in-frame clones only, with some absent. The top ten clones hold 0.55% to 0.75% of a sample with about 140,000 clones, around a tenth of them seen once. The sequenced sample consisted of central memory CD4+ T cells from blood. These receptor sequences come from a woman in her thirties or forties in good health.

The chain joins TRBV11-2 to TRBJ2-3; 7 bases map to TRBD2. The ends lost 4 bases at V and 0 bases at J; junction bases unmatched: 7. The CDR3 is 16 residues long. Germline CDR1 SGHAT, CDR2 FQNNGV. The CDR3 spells CASSYGTGGSTDTQYF. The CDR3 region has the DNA TGTGCCAGCAGCTACGGGACGGGGGGTAGCACAGATACGCAGTATTTT.

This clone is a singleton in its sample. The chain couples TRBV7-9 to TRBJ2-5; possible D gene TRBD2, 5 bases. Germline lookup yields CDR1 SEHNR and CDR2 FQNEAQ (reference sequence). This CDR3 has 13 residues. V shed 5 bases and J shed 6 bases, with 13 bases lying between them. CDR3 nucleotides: TGTGCCAGCAGCCAAGGGAGTACGAAGACCCAGTACTTC. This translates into CASSQGSTKTQYF.

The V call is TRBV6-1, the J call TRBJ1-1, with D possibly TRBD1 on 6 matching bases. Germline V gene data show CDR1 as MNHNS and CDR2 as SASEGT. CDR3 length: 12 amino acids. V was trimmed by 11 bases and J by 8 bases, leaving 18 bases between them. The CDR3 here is CAAGRQGLEAFF. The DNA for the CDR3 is TGTGCCGCAGGCCGGCAGGGGTTGGAAGCTTTCTTT.

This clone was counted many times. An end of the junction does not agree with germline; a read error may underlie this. In DNA form, the CDR3 reads TGTGCCAGCAGCTTAGGTGCGGGCACCGATACGCAGTATTTT. Its translation is CASSLGAGTDTQYF. The gene calls are TRBV7-2 and TRBJ2-3, with D possibly TRBD2 on 5 matching bases. Germline loops: CDR1 SGHTA, CDR2 FQGNSA. The CDR3 is 14 amino acids. The full variable domain, with the rest looked up from reference TRBV7-2 and TRBJ2-3, is GAGVSQSPSNKVTEKGKDVELRCDPISGHTALYWYRQSLGQGLEFLIYFQGNSAPDKSGLPSDRFSAERTGGSVSTLTIQRTQQEDSAVYLCASSLGAGTDTQYFGPGTRLTVL.

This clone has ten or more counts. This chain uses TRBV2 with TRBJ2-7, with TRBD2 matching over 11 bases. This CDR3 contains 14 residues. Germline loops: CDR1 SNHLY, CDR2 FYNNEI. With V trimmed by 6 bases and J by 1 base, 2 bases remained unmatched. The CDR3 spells CASRASGGSYEQYF. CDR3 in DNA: TGTGCCAGCAGGGCTAGCGGGGGGTCCTACGAGCAGTACTTC.

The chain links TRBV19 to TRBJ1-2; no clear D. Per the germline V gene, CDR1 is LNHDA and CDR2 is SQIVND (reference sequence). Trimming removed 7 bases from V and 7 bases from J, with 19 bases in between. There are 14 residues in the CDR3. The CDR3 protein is CASNPQSPRGGYTF. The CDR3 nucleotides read TGTGCCAGTAACCCTCAAAGCCCTCGGGGTGGCTACACCTTC.

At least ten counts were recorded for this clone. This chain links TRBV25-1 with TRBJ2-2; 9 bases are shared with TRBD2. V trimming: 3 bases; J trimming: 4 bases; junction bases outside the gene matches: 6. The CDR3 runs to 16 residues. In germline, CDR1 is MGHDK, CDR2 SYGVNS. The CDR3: CASSDPGTSFTGELFF. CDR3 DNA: TGTGCCAGCAGTGACCCTGGGACTAGCTTCACCGGGGAGCTGTTTTTT.

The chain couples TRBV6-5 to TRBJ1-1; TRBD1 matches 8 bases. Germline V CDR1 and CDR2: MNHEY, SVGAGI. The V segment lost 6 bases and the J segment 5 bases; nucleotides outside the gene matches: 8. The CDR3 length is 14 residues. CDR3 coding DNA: TGTGCCAGCAGGTGGACAGGGCGGCGGACTGAAGCTTTCTTT. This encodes CASRWTGRRTEAFF.

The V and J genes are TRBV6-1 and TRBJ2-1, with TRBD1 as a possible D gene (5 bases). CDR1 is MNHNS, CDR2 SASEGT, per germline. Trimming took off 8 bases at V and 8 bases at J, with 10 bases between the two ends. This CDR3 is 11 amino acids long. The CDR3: CASVRVYEQFF. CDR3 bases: TGTGCCAGCGTCAGGGTTTATGAGCAGTTCTTC.

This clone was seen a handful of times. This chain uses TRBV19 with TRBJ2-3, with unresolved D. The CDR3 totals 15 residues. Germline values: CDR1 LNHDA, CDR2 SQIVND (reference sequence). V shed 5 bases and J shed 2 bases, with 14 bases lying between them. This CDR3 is CASSAKITYTDTQYF. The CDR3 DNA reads TGTGCCAGTAGTGCGAAGATTACTTACACAGATACGCAGTATTTT.

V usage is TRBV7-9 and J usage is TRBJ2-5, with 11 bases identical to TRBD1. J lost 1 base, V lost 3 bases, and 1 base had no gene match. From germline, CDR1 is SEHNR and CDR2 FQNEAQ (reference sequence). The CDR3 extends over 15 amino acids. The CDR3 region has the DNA TGTGCCAGCAGCTTGGGGACAGGGGGCCAAGAGACCCAGTACTTC. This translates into CASSLGTGGQETQYF.

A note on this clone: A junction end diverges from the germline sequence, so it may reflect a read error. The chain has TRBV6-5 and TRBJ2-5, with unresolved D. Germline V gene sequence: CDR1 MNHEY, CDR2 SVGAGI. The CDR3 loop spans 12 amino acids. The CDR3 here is CAISGTKETQYF. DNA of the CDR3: TGTGCCATCAGTGGCACGAAAGAGACCCAGTACTTC.

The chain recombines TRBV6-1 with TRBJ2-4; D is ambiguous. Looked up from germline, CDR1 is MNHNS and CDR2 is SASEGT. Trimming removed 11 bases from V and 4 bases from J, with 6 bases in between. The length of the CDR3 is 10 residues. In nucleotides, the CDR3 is TGTGCCGCAGAAAAAAACATTCAGTACTTC. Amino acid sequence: CAAEKNIQYF.

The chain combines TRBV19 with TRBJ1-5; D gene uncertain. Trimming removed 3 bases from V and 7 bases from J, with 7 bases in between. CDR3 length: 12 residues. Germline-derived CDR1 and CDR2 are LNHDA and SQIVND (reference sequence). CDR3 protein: CASSIGLQPQHF. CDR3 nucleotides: TGTGCCAGTAGTATTGGACTACAGCCCCAGCATTTT. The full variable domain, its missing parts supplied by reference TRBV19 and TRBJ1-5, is DGGITQSPKYLFRKEGQNVTLSCEQNLNHDAMYWYRQDPGQGLRLIYYSQIVNDFQKGDIAEGYSVSREKKESFPLTVTSAQKNPTAFYLCASSIGLQPQHFGDGTRLSIL.

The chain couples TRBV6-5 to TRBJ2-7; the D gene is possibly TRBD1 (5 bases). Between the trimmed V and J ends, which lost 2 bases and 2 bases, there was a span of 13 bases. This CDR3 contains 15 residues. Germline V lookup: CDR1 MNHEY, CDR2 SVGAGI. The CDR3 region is CASSYGFQGPYEQYF. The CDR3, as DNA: TGTGCCAGCAGTTACGGGTTCCAGGGTCCCTACGAGCAGTACTTC.

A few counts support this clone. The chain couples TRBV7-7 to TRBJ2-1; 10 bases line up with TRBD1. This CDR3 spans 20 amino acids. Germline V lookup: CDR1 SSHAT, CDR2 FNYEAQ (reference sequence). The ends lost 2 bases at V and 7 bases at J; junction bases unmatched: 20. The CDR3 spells CASSLFPGQGKARSPNEQFF. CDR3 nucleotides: TGTGCCAGCAGCTTATTCCCGGGACAGGGGAAGGCCCGGTCCCCTAATGAGCAGTTCTTC.

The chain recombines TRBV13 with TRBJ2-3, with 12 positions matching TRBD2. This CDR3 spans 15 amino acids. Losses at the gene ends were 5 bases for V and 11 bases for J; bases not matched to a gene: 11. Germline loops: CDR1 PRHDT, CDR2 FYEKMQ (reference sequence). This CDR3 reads CASSQRTSGVSRQYF. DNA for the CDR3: TGTGCCAGCAGCCAACGGACTAGCGGGGTTTCCCGGCAGTATTTT. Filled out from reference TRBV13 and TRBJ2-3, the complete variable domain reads AAGVIQSPRHLIKEKRETATLKCYPIPRHDTVYWYQQGPGQDPQFLISFYEKMQSDKGSIPDRFSAQQFSDYHSELNMSSLELGDSALYFCASSQRTSGVSRQYFGPGTRLTVL.

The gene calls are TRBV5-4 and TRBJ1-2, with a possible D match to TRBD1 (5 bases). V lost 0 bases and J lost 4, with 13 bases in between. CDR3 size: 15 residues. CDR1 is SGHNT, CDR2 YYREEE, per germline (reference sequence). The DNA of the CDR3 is TGTGCCAGCAGCTTGGTATCAGGCAGGGTCTATGGCTACACCTTC. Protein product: CASSLVSGRVYGYTF.

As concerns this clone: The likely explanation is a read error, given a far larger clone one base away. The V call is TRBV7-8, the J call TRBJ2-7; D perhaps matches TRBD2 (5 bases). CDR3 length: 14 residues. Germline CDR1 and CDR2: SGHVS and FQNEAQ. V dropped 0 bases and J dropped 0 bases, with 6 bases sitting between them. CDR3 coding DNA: TGTGCCAGCAGCTTAGCGGGGAGCTCCTACGAGCAGTACTTC. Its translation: CASSLAGSSYEQYF.

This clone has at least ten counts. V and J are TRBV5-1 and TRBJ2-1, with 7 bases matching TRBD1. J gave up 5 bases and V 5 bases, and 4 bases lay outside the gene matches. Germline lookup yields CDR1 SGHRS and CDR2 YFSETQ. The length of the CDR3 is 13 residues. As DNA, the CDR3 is TGCGCCAGCAGGAGGGACAGAGACAATGAGCAGTTCTTC. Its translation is CASRRDRDNEQFF.

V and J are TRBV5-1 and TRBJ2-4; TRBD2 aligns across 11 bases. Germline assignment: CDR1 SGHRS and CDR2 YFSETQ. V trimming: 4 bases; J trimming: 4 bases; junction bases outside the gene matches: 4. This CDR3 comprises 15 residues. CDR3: CASSEASGGKNIQYF. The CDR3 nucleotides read TGCGCCAGCAGCGAGGCTAGCGGGGGGAAAAACATTCAGTACTTC.

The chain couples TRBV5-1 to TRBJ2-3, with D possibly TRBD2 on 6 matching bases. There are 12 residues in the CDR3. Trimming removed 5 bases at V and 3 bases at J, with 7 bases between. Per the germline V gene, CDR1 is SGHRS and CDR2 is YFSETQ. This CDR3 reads CASRGGTDTQYF. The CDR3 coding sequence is TGCGCCAGCAGGGGGGGAACAGATACGCAGTATTTT. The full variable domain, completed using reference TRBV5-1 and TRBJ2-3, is KAGVTQTPRYLIKTRGQQVTLSCSPISGHRSVSWYQQTPGQGLQFLFEYFSETQRNKGNFPGRFSGRQFSNSRSEMNVSTLELGDSALYLCASRGGTDTQYFGPGTRLTVL.